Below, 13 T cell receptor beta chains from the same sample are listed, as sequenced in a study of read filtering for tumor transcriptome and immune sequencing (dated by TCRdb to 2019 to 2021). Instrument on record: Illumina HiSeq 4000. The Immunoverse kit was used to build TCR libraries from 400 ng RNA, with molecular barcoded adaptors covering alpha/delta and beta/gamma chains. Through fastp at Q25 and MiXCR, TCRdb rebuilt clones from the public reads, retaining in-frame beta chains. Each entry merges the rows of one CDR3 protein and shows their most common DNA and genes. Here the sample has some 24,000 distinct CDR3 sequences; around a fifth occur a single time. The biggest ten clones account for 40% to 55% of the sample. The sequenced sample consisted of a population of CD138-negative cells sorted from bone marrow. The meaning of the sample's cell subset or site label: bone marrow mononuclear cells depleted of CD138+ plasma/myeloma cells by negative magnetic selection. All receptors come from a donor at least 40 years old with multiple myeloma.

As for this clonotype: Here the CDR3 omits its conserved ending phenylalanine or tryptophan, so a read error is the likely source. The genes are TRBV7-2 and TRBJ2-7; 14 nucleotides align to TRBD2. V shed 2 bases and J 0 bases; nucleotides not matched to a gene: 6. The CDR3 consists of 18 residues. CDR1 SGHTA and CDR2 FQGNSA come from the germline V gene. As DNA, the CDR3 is TGTGCCAGCAGCTTACGGGGACTAGCGGGGGTATGCTCCTACGAGCAGTACTCC. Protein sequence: CASSLRGLAGVCSYEQYS.

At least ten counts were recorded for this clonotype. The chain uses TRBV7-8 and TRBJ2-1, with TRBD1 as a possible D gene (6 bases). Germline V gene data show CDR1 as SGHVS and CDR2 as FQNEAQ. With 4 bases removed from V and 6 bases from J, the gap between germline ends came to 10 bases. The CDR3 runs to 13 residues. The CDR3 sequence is CASSSGRGNEQFF. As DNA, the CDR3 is TGTGCCAGCAGCTCGGGCAGGGGCAATGAGCAGTTCTTC.

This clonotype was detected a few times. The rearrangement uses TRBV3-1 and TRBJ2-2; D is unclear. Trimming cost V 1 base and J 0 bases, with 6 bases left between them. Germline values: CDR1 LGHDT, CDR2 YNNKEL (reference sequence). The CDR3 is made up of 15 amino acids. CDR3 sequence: CASSQARSNTGELFF. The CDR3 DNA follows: TGTGCCAGCAGCCAAGCCCGATCGAACACCGGGGAGCTGTTTTTT.

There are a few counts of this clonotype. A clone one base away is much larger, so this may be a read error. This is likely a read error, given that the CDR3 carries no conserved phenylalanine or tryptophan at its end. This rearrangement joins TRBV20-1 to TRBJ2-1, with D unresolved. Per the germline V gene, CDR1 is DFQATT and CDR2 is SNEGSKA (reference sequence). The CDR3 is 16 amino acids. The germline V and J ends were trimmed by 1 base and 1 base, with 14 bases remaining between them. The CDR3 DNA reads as TGCAGTGCTAGAGGTGAGCTATCGAGGTCCTACAATGAGCAGTTCCTC. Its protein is CSARGELSRSYNEQFL.

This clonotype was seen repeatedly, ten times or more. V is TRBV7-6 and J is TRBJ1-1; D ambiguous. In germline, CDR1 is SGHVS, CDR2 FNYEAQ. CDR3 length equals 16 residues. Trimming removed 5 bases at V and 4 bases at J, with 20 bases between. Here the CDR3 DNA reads TGTGCCAGCAGCAAATTACTACCGACGGGGAGCACTGAAGCTTTCTTT. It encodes CASSKLLPTGSTEAFF.

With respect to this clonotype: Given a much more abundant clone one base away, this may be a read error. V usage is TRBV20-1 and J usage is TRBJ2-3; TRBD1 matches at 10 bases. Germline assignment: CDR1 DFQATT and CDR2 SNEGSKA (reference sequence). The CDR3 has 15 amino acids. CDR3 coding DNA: TGCGGTGCTCGCCTGACAGGGGGCAGGGCAGATACGCAGTATTTT. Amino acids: CGARLTGGRADTQYF.

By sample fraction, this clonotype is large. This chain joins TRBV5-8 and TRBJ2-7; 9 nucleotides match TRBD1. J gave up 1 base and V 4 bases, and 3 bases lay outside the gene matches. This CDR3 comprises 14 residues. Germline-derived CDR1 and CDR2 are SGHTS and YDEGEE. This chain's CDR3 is CASSMGQGSYEQYF. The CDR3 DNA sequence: TGTGCCAGCAGCATGGGACAGGGTTCCTACGAGCAGTACTTC. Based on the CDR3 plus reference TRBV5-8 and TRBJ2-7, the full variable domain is EAGVTQSPTHLIKTRGQQATLRCSPISGHTSVYWYQQALGLGLQFLLWYDEGEERNRGNFPPRFSGRQFPNYSSELNVNALELEDSALYLCASSMGQGSYEQYFGPGTRLTVT.

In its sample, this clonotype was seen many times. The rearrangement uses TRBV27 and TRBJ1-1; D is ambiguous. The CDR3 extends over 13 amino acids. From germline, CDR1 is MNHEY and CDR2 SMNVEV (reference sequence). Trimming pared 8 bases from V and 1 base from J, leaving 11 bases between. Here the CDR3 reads CASLGKRNTEAFF. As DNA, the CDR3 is TGTGCCAGCCTTGGAAAAAGGAACACTGAAGCTTTCTTT.

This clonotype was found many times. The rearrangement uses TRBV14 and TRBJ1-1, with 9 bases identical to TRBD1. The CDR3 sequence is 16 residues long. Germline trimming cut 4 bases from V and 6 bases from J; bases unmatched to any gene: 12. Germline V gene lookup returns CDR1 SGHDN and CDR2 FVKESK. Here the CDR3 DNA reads TGTGCCAGCAGCCCCGGACAGGGGAGGTATTTTCCTGAAGCTTTCTTT. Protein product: CASSPGQGRYFPEAFF.

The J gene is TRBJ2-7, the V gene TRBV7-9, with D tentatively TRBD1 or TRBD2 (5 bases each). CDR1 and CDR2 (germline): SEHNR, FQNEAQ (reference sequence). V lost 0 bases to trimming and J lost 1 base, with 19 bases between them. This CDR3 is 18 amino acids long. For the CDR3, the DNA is TGTGCCAGCAGCTTAGCGGTCGGGACCTCATTAGGGTCCTACGAGCAGTACTTC. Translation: CASSLAVGTSLGSYEQYF.

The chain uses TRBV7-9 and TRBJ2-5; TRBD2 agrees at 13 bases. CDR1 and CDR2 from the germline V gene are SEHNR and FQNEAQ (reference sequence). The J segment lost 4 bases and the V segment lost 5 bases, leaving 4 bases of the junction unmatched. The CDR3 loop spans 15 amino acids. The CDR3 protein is CASSQWTSGGETQYF. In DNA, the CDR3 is TGTGCCAGCAGCCAGTGGACTAGCGGGGGAGAGACCCAGTACTTC.

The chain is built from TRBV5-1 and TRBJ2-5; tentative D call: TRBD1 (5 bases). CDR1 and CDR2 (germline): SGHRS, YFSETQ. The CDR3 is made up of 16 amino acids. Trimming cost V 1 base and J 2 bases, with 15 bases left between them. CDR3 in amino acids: CASSLMGRDLQETQYF. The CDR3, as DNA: TGCGCCAGCAGCTTGATGGGCAGGGATCTACAAGAGACCCAGTACTTC.

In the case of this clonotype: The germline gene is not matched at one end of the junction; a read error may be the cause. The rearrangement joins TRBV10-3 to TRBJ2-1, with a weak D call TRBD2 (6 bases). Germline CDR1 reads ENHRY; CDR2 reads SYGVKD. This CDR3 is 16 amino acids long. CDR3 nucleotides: TGTGCCAGCAGTTACCCCTCGGGGGATTCCTACAATGAGCAGTTCTTC. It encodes CASSYPSGDSYNEQFF.